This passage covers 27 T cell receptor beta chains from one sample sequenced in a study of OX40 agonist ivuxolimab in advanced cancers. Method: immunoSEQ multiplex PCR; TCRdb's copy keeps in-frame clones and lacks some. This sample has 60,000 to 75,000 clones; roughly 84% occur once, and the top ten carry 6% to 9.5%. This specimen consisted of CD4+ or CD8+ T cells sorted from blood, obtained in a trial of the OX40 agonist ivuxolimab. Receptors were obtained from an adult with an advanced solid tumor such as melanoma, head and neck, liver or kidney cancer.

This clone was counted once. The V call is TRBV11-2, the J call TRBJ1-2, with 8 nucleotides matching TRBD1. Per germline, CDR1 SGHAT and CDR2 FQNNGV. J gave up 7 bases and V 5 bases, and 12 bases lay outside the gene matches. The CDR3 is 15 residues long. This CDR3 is CASSAIEGQDSGYTF. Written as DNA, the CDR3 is TGTGCCAGCAGCGCGATAGAGGGACAGGACTCTGGCTACACCTTC.

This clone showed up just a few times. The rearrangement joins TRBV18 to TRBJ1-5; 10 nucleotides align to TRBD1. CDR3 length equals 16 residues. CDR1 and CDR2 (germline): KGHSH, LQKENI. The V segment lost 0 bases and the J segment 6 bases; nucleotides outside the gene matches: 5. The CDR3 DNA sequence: TGTGCCAGCTCACCACCGACGGGACAGGGGATTCAGCCCCAGCATTTT. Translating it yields CASSPPTGQGIQPQHF. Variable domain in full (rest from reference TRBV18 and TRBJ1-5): NAGVMQNPRHLVRRRGQEARLRCSPMKGHSHVYWYRQLPEEGLKFMVYLQKENIIDESGMPKERFSAEFPKEGPSILRIQQVVRGDSAAYFCASSPPTGQGIQPQHFGDGTRLSIL.

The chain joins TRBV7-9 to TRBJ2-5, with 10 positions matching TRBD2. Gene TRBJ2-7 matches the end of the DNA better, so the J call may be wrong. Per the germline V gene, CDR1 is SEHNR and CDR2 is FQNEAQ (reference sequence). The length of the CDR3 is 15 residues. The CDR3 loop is CASSLGASGGYEQYF. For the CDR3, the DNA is TGTGCCAGCAGCTTAGGTGCTAGCGGGGGCTACGAGCAGTACTTC.

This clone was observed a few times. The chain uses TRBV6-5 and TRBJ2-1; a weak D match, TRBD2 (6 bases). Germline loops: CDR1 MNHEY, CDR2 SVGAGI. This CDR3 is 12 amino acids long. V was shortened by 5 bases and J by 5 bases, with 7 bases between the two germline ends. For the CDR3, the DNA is TGTGCCAGCAGTACGGGAGACAATGAGCAGTTCTTC. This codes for CASSTGDNEQFF.

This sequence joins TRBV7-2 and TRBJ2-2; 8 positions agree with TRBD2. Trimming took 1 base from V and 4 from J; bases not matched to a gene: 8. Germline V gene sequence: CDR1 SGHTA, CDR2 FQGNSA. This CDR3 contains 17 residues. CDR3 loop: CASSLEGGRPSTGELFF. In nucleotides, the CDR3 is TGTGCCAGCAGCTTAGAGGGCGGGAGGCCCAGCACCGGGGAGCTGTTTTTT.

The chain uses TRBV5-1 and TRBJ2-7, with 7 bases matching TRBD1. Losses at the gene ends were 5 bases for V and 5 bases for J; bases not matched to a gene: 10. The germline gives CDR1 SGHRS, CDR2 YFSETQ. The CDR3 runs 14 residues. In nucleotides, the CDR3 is TGCGCCAGCAGTTCCGGACAGGAGGTCCACGAGCAGTACTTC. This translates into CASSSGQEVHEQYF.

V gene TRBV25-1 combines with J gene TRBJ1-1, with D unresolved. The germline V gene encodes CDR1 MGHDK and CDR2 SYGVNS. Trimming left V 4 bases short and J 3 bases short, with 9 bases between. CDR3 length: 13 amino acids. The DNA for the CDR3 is TGTGCCAGCAGTGTACGGGTAGACACTGAAGCTTTCTTT. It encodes CASSVRVDTEAFF.

The CDR3 loop reads CASSYSRGAIYEQYF. DNA for the CDR3: TGTGCCAGCAGCTATTCACGGGGGGCCATTTACGAGCAGTACTTC. This chain uses TRBV7-2 with TRBJ2-7, with D perhaps TRBD2 (7 bases). The germline gives CDR1 SGHTA, CDR2 FQGNSA. V was pared by 4 bases and J by 4 bases, with 17 bases between. The CDR3 totals 15 residues.

CDR3: CASSSQGKNTEAFF. As DNA, the CDR3 is TGTGCCAGCAGTTCACAGGGCAAGAACACTGAAGCTTTCTTT. The chain recombines TRBV27 with TRBJ1-1; D might be TRBD1 (6 bases). There are 14 residues in the CDR3. V was cut by 4 bases and J by 1 base, with 10 bases left in between. The germline V gene encodes CDR1 MNHEY and CDR2 SMNVEV (reference sequence).

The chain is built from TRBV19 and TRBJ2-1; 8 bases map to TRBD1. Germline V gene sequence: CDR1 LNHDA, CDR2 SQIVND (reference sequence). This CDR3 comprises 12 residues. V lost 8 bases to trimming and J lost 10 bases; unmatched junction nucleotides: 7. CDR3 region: CASQGAGKEQFF. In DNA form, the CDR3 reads TGTGCCAGTCAGGGGGCCGGTAAGGAGCAGTTCTTC.

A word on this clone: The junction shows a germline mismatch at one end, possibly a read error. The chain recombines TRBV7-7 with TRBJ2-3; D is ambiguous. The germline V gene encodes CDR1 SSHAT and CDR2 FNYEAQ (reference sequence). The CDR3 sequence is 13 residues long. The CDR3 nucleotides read TGTGCTAGCAGCTTAGGTCCTGCAGATACGCAGTATTTT. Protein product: CASSLGPADTQYF. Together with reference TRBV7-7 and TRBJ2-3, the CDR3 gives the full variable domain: GAGVSQSPRYKVTKRGQDVTLRCDPISSHATLYWYQQALGQGPEFLTYFNYEAQPDKSGLPSDRFSAERPEGSISTLTIQRTEQRDSAMYRCASSLGPADTQYFGPGTRLTVL.

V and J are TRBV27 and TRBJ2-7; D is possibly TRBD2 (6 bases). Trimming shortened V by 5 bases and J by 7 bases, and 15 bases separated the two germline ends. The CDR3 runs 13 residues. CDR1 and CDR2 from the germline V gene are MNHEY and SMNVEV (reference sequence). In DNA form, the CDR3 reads TGTGCCAGCAGTCCCCCAGGCGGGACTGAGCAGTACTTC. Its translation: CASSPPGGTEQYF.

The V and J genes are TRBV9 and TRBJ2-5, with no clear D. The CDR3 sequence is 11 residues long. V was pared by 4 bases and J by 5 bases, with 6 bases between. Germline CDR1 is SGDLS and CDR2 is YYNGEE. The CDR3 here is CASSPQETQYF. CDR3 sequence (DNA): TGTGCCAGCAGCCCTCAGGAGACCCAGTACTTC. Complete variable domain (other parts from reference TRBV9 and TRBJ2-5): DSGVTQTPKHLITATGQRVTLRCSPRSGDLSVYWYQQSLDQGLQFLIQYYNGEERAKGNILERFSAQQFPDLHSELNLSSLELGDSALYFCASSPQETQYFGPGTRLLVL.

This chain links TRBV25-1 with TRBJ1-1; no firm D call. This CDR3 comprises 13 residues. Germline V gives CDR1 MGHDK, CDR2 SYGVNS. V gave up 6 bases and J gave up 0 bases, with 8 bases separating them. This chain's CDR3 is CASRATMNTEAFF. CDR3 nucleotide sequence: TGTGCCAGCAGGGCGACAATGAACACTGAAGCTTTCTTT.

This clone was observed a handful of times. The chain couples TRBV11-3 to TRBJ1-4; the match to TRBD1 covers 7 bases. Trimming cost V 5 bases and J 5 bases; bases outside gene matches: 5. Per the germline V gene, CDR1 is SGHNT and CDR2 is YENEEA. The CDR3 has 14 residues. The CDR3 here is CASSDDRVNEKLFF. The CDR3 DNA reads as TGTGCCAGCAGCGACGACAGGGTAAATGAAAAACTGTTTTTT.

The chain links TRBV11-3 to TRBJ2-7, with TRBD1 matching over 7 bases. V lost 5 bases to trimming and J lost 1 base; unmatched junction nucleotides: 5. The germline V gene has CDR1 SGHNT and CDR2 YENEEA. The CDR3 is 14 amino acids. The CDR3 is CASSLRDRSYEQYF. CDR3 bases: TGTGCCAGCAGCCTCCGGGACAGATCCTACGAGCAGTACTTC.

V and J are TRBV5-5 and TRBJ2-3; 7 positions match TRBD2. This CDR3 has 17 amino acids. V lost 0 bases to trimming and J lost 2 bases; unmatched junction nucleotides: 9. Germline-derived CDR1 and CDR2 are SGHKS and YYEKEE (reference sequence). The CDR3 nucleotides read TGTGCCAGCAGCTTGGGGGCAGCCGCGGGGGTCACAGATACGCAGTATTTT. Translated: CASSLGAAAGVTDTQYF.

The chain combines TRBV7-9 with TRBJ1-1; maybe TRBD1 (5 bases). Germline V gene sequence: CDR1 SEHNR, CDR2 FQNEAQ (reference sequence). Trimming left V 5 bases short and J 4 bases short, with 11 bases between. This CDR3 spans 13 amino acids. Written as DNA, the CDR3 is TGTGCCAGCAGCCTGGAAGGGGCCACTGAAGCTTTCTTT. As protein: CASSLEGATEAFF.

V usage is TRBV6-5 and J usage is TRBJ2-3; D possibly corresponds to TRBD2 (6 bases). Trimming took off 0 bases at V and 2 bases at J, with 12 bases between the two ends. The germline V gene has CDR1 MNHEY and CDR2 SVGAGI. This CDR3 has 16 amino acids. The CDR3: CASSYSGGEITDTQYF. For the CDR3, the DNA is TGTGCCAGCAGTTACTCTGGCGGGGAAATCACAGATACGCAGTATTTT.

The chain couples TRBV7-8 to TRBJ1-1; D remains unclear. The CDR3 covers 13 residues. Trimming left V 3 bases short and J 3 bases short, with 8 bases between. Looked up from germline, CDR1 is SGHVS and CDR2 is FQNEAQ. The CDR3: CASSFGRHTEAFF. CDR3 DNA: TGTGCCAGCAGCTTCGGACGGCACACTGAAGCTTTCTTT.

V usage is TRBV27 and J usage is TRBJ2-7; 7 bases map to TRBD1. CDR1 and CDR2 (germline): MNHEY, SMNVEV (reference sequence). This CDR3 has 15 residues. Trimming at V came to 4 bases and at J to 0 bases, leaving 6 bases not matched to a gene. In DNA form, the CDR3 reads TGTGCCAGCAGTTATAACGGACAGGCCTCCTACGAGCAGTACTTC. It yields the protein CASSYNGQASYEQYF.

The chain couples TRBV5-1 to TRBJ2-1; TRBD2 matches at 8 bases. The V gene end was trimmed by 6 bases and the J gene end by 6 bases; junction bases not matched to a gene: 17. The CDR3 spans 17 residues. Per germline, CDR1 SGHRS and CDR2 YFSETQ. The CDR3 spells CASTRIGVRGLVNEQFF. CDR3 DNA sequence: TGCGCCAGCACCCGAATCGGGGTAAGGGGACTAGTCAATGAGCAGTTCTTC. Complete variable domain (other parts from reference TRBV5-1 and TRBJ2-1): KAGVTQTPRYLIKTRGQQVTLSCSPISGHRSVSWYQQTPGQGLQFLFEYFSETQRNKGNFPGRFSGRQFSNSRSEMNVSTLELGDSALYLCASTRIGVRGLVNEQFFGPGTRLTVL.

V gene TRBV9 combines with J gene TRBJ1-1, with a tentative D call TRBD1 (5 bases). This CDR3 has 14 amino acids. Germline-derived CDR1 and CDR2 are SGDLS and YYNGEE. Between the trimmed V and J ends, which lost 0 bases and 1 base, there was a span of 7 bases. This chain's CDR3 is CASSVGGRNTEAFF. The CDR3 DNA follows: TGTGCCAGCAGCGTAGGGGGCAGGAACACTGAAGCTTTCTTT.

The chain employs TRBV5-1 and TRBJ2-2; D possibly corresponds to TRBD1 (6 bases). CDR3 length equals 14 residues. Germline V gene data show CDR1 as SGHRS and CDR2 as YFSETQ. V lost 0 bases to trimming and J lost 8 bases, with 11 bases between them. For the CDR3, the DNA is TGCGCCAGCAGCTTGGCAGGGGTGACTGGGGAGCTGTTTTTT. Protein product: CASSLAGVTGELFF.

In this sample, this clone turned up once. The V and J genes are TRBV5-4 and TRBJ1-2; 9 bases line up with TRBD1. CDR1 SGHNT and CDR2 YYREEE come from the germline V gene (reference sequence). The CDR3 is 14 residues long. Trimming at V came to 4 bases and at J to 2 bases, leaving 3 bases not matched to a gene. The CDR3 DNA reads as TGTGCCAGCAGCGAGGACAGGGGCAACTATGGCTACACCTTC. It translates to CASSEDRGNYGYTF.

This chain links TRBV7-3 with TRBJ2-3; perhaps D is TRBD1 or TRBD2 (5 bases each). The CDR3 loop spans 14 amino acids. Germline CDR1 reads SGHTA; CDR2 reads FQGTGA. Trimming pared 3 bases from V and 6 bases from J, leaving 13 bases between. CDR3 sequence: CASSFSGASDTQYF. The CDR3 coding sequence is TGTGCCAGCAGCTTCTCCGGGGCGAGCGATACGCAGTATTTT.

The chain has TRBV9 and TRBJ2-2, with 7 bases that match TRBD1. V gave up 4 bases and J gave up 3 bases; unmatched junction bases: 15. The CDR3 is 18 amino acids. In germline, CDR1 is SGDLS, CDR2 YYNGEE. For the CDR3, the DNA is TGTGCCAGCAGCCCCGGGACAGCCGGCGATTATCACACCGGGGAGCTGTTTTTT. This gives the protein CASSPGTAGDYHTGELFF.